The T cell receptor beta chain described here comes from a study of blood T cell repertoires in COVID-19. For the study at large: The cDNA or gDNA used as material had been derived from T cells, B-cell-depleted T cells, or PBMCs.

Original methodology: Using reference gene primer amplification, nucleated cell counts were estimated. The repertoire was sequenced with immunoSEQ multiplex PCR; TCRdb's copy has only in-frame clones and lacks some. For V, J and clone size, that table is used; D and trimming come from the DNA. This table has 100,000 to 150,000 clones, about four fifths appearing once. This TCR derives from a man in his fifties or sixties with acute or convalescent COVID-19. Sample: peripheral blood.

The CDR3 sequence: CASSLGQGSQPQHF. CDR3 DNA sequence: TGTGCCAGCAGCCTGGGACAGGGCAGTCAGCCCCAGCATTTT. This chain links TRBV9 with TRBJ1-5, with TRBD1 identical over 9 bases. Losses at the gene ends were 4 bases for V and 6 bases for J; bases not matched to a gene: 5. The V gene's germline CDR1 is SGDLS and CDR2 YYNGEE. The CDR3 spans 14 residues.